Shown below are 18 T cell receptor beta chains from a single sample sequenced in a study of monozygotic twins with inflammatory bowel disease. TCRdb re-called the 5' RACE reads; one entry per CDR3 protein, DNA not given. The repertoire table contains 45,000 or so distinct CDR3 sequences. Sample: blood. All receptors come from a human donor with ulcerative colitis or Crohn's disease, or a healthy co-twin of an affected twin (not recorded which).

J is TRBJ2-1 and V is TRBV5-1; TCRdb's D gene call, TRBD2, goes unchecked for lack of DNA. Germline V gives CDR1 SGHRS, CDR2 YFSETQ. The CDR3 is made up of 16 amino acids. CDR3 sequence: CASSLGGTSGSHEQFF.

The V and J genes are TRBV7-9 and TRBJ2-1; there is no DNA to check the TCRdb D call of TRBD1. CDR1 and CDR2 (germline): SEHNR, FQNEAQ (reference sequence). This CDR3 has 13 amino acids. CDR3 sequence reads: CAVRAESNNEQFF.

The chain is built from TRBV28 and TRBJ2-7; TCRdb indicates TRBD1, and absent DNA this call remains unverified. Germline lookup yields CDR1 MDHEN and CDR2 SYDVKM. The CDR3 contains 15 residues. The CDR3 protein is CASSLEGQGNYEQYF.

This chain joins TRBV4-1 and TRBJ2-5. CDR3 size: 14 residues. CDR1 is MGHRA, CDR2 YSYEKL, per germline. The CDR3 protein is CASSQTQSRETQYF.

This chain connects TRBV11-1 to TRBJ1-6; TCRdb's D call of TRBD1 is untestable without DNA. CDR1 is SGHAT, CDR2 FQDESV, per germline (reference sequence). The length of the CDR3 is 19 residues. The CDR3 sequence: CASSFHRDRGRGGNSPLHF.

The genes are TRBV19 and TRBJ1-5; TCRdb gives TRBD1 as the D gene, but with no DNA this cannot be confirmed. Germline lookup yields CDR1 LNHDA and CDR2 SQIVND (reference sequence). The CDR3 covers 14 residues. This chain's CDR3 is CASSQTGEVQPQHF.

The chain uses TRBV5-1 and TRBJ2-3; TCRdb's assignment of TRBD1 cannot be checked, as there is no DNA. The CDR3 runs 16 residues. Germline assignment: CDR1 SGHRS and CDR2 YFSETQ. The CDR3 loop reads CASSLGGQGPTDTQYF.

The V and J genes are TRBV7-9 and TRBJ2-5; the D gene TCRdb calls, TRBD2, cannot be checked with no DNA. The germline V gene has CDR1 SEHNR and CDR2 FQNEAQ (reference sequence). The CDR3 runs 14 residues. The CDR3 region is CASSRPSVQETQYF.

The V gene is TRBV5-1, the J gene TRBJ2-3; TCRdb returns TRBD1, unconfirmable since there is no DNA. The CDR3 length is 15 residues. CDR1 and CDR2 from the germline V gene are SGHRS and YFSETQ. The CDR3 spells CASSLGPGSADTQYF.

The chain couples TRBV28 to TRBJ1-1; TCRdb's D call of TRBD1 is untestable without DNA. The CDR3 has 13 residues. Per the germline V gene, CDR1 is MDHEN and CDR2 is SYDVKM. CDR3 region: CASTSRGGTEAFF.

The chain recombines TRBV28 with TRBJ1-2; lacking DNA, the TRBD1 call made by TCRdb goes unchecked. The germline V gene encodes CDR1 MDHEN and CDR2 SYDVKM. The length of the CDR3 is 17 residues. Here the CDR3 reads CASSLGGQAGRNYGYTF.

The chain couples TRBV5-1 to TRBJ2-2; with no DNA, the TCRdb D assignment of TRBD1 cannot be verified. The CDR3 is 15 amino acids. The germline V gene encodes CDR1 SGHRS and CDR2 YFSETQ. CDR3 sequence reads: CASSPGTVNTGELFF.

The rearrangement joins TRBV7-2 to TRBJ2-6. Germline V CDR1 and CDR2: SGHTA, FQGNSA. This CDR3 has 15 amino acids. The chain's CDR3 is CASSFSGSGANVLTF.

This chain links TRBV19 with TRBJ1-5. Germline loops: CDR1 LNHDA, CDR2 SQIVND (reference sequence). This CDR3 has 17 amino acids. The CDR3 is CASDRATGPLGNQPQHF.

The CDR3 here is CASRDSMNQPQHF. The J gene is TRBJ1-5, the V gene TRBV12-3 or TRBV12-4; without DNA, the TCRdb call of TRBD1 cannot be checked. This CDR3 comprises 13 residues.

The CDR3 spells CASSLKTGVYEQYF. The chain carries TRBV27 and TRBJ2-7; no DNA is available, so the TRBD1 call from TCRdb remains unchecked. The CDR3 length is 14 residues. Germline CDR1 is MNHEY and CDR2 is SMNVEV (reference sequence).

This chain's CDR3 is CATSGGRDQPQHF. J is TRBJ1-5 and V is TRBV24-1; TCRdb proposes TRBD1, but this gene call is untestable without DNA. The length of the CDR3 is 13 residues. Germline V gives CDR1 KGHDR, CDR2 SFDVKD.

The rearrangement links TRBV28 to TRBJ2-1. Germline V CDR1 and CDR2: MDHEN, SYDVKM. The CDR3 spans 15 residues. The CDR3 loop reads CASRNHQSSYNEQFF.